This T cell receptor beta chain originates from a study of T cell clonality in common variable immunodeficiency. Whole-study findings and limits: CVID subjects had higher TCRbeta clonality than healthy controls, most marked in about a third. Reportedly, TCR beta sequences from common variable immunodeficiency showed fewer deletions and N-nucleotide insertions. Compared with controls, CVID subjects had fewer shared TCRbeta clones.

Of CVID subjects, approximately 15 were female and fewer than 30 male, mean age approximately 44. CVID subjects had received replacement immunoglobulin for at least one year. The germline gives CDR1 LNHDA, CDR2 SQIVND (reference sequence). V lost 2 bases to trimming and J lost 8 bases, with 22 bases between them. The CDR3 contains 17 residues. Points on this clone: Its antigen is undetermined. The read ends 3 residues before the CDR3 terminus; that terminus is restored from the germline J gene.

TCRdb's table, derived via immunoSEQ multiplex PCR, lists solely in-frame clones and lacks some. Recorded here are fewer than 15,000 clones, none singletons. The origin of this receptor is a human donor with common variable immunodeficiency. The sequenced material came from peripheral blood mononuclear cells. The chain employs TRBV19 and TRBJ2-1; possible D gene TRBD2, 7 bases. The CDR3 bases that were read are TGTGCCAGTAGTATACCCCCCGGGGCGGGGGCCCTCTATGAG. Protein: CASSIPPGAGALYE. The full CDR3 is CASSIPPGAGALYEQFF.